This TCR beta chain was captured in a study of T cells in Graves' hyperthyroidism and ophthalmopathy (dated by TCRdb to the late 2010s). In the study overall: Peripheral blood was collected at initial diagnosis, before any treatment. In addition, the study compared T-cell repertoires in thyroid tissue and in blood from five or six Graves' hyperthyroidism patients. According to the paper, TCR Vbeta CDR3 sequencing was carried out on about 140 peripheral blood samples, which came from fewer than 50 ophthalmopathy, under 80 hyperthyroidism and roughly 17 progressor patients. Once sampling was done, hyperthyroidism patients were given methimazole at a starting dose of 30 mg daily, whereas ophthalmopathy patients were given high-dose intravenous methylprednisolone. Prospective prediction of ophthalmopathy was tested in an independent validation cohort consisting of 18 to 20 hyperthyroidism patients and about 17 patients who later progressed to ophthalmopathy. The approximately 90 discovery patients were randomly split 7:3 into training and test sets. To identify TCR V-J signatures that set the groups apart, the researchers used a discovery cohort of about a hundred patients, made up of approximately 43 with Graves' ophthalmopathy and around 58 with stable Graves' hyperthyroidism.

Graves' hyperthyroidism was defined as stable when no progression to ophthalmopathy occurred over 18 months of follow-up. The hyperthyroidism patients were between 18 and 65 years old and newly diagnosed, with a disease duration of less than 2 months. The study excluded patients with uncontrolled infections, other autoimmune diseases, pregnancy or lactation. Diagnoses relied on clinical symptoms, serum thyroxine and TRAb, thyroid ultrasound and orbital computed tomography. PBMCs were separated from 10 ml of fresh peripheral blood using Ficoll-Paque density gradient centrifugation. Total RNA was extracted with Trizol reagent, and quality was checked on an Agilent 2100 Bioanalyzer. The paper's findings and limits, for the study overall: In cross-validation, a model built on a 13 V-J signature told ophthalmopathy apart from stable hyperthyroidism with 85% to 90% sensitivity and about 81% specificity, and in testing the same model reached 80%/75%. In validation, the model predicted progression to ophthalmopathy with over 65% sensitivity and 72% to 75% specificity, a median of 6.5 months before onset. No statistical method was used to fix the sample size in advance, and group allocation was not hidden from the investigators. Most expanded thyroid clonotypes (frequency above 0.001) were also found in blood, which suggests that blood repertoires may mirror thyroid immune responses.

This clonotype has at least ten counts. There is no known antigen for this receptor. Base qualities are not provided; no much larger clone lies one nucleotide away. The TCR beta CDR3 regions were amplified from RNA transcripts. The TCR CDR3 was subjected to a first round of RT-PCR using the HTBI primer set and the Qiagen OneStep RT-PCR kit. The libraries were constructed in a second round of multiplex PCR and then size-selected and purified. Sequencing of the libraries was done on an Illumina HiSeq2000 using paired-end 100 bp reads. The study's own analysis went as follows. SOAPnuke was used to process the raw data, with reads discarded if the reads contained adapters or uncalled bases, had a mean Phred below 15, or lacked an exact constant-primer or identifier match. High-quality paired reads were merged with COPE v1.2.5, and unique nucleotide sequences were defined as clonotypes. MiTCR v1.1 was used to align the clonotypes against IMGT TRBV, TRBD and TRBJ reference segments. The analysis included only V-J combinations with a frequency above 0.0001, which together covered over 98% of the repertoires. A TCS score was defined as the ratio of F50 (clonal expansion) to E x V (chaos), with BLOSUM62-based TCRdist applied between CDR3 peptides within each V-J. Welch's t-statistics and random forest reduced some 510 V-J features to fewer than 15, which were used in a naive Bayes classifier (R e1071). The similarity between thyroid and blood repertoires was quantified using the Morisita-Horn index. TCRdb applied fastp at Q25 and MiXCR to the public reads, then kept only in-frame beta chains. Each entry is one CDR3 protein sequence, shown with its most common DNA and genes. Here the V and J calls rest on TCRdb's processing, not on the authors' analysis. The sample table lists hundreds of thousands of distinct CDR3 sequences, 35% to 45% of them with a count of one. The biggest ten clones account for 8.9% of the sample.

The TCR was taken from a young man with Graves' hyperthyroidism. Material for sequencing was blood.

This receptor carries the CDR3 CASSLGTGLHLHF. The sequenced DNA is TGTGCCAGCAGCTTAGGGACAGGGTTGCACCTCCACTTT. Here the chain combines TRBV11-2 and TRBJ1-6; TRBD1 agrees with 8 junctional bases. Trimming accounts for 1 base at V and 15 bases at J, while the number of junction bases matched to no gene is 5. The CDR3 has 13 amino acids, counting the end cysteine and phenylalanine. Of all the DNA, just the CDR3 is kept, 39 bases in frame from base 1. For CDR1 and CDR2, the germline V gene lists SGHAT and FQNNGV.